This paragraph covers one TCR beta chain sequence. Its antigen is undetermined. This entry comes from a study of read filtering for tumor transcriptome and immune sequencing. Findings and caveats of the study: In IR-seq, single-read clonotypes were about 80% of clonotypes but around 3.4% of reads.

Molecular barcoded adaptors covering alpha/delta and beta/gamma chains were used on 400 ng RNA. TCRdb reprocessed the reads with MiXCR, giving one entry per CDR3 protein. The sample consists of 14,000 to 15,000 distinct CDR3 sequences, about a fifth of them appearing once. The TCR was taken from a donor at least 40 years old with multiple myeloma. Source material: a population of CD138-negative cells sorted from bone marrow.

CDR3 nucleotides: TGTGCCAGCAGCTTAATGCTAGCGGGGGGGCAAAATGAGCAGTTCTTC. Translated, it gives CASSLMLAGGQNEQFF. This rearrangement joins TRBV7-2 to TRBJ2-1; TRBD2 aligns across 12 bases. Trimming took 2 bases from V and 7 from J; bases not matched to a gene: 6. CDR1 is SGHTA, CDR2 FQGNSA, per germline. This CDR3 is built from 16 residues.